What follows are 17 T cell receptor beta chains derived from one specimen sequenced in a study of blood T cells in healthy people across ages. The authors ran a second PCR of about 6 to 11 cycles using a sample-barcoded 5' primer and a J-beta primer mix. TCRdb passed the 5' RACE reads through MiXCR, listing each CDR3 protein once. The repertoire holds around 2 million distinct CDR3 sequences, with around 42% as singletons. Sequencing was performed on blood. The receptor source for this set is a human donor in good health.

The gene calls are TRBV3-1 and TRBJ2-1, with 10 positions matching TRBD1. Germline CDR1 LGHDT, CDR2 YNNKEL (reference sequence). The CDR3 has 15 residues. V lost 4 bases to trimming and J lost 8 bases; unmatched junction nucleotides: 8. For the CDR3, the DNA is TGTGCCAGCAGCCCGCCGACAGGGGGCTTCTATGAGCAGTTCTTC. Translating it yields CASSPPTGGFYEQFF.

Worth noting for this clonotype: A much larger clonotype is one base distant, so this may be a read error. This chain uses TRBV6-6 with TRBJ2-1, with D tentatively TRBD1 or TRBD2 (5 bases each). Trimming cost V 5 bases and J 10 bases, with 18 bases left between them. Germline CDR1 and CDR2: MNHNY and SVGAGI (reference sequence). The CDR3 loop spans 14 amino acids. Here the CDR3 reads CASSTLGTSYEQFF. CDR3 nucleotide sequence: TGTGCCAGCAGTACACTGGGGACGTCCTACGAGCAGTTCTTC.

V usage is TRBV21-1 and J usage is TRBJ2-5; TRBD2, as called in the table, went unchecked against the DNA. TRBV21-1 is noted as a pseudogene. There are 19 residues in the CDR3. CDR3 in DNA: TGTGCCAGCAGCACCCGGGGGGGGCTAGCGGGAGCGTACCAAGAGACCCAGTACTTC. It encodes CASSTRGGLAGAYQETQYF.

This rearrangement joins TRBV5-1 to TRBJ1-1; perhaps TRBD1 as D (5 bases). CDR1 and CDR2 (germline): SGHRS, YFSETQ. This CDR3 is 14 amino acids long. Trimming stripped 4 bases from V and 6 bases from J, with 16 bases between. The CDR3 here is CASSPQGVRAEAFF. The CDR3 DNA is TGCGCCAGCAGCCCACAAGGGGTTAGGGCTGAAGCTTTCTTT. The whole variable domain, filled in from reference TRBV5-1 and TRBJ1-1, reads KAGVTQTPRYLIKTRGQQVTLSCSPISGHRSVSWYQQTPGQGLQFLFEYFSETQRNKGNFPGRFSGRQFSNSRSEMNVSTLELGDSALYLCASSPQGVRAEAFFGQGTRLTVV.

This clonotype was seen a handful of times. The chain is built from TRBV6-2 or TRBV6-3 and TRBJ2-1; 8 nucleotides align to TRBD2. The CDR3 totals 14 residues. The germline V gene encodes CDR1 MNHEY and CDR2 SVGEGT. V lost 8 bases and J lost 3; bases outside the gene matches: 6. The CDR3 DNA reads TGTGCCAGCCTTCGGGGGGGAAACTACAATGAGCAGTTCTTC. Translated: CASLRGGNYNEQFF.

This chain uses TRBV20-1 with TRBJ2-3; weak D call: TRBD2 (7 bases). Looked up from germline, CDR1 is DFQATT and CDR2 is SNEGSKA (reference sequence). The CDR3 is 15 residues long. V was cut by 6 bases and J by 4 bases, with 20 bases left in between. In nucleotides, the CDR3 is TGCAGTGCGCTCCCGGGGGGCATTCCGTCAGATACGCAGTATTTT. Protein: CSALPGGIPSDTQYF.

This clonotype came up a few times. The rearrangement links TRBV6-2 or TRBV6-3 to TRBJ2-7; D unresolved. With 5 bases removed from V and 5 bases from J, the gap between germline ends came to 7 bases. In germline, CDR1 is MNHEY, CDR2 SVGEGT. This CDR3 has 11 amino acids. The CDR3 is CASSRVHEQYF. The CDR3 coding sequence is TGTGCCAGCAGTAGGGTCCACGAGCAGTACTTC.

This clonotype has just a few counts. The J gene is TRBJ2-1, the V gene TRBV12-3 or TRBV12-4; TRBD2 matches 8 bases. Trimming at V came to 2 bases and at J to 4 bases, leaving 7 bases not matched to a gene. This CDR3 spans 16 amino acids. The chain's CDR3 is CASSLKAGGGYNEQFF. The CDR3 DNA is TGTGCCAGCAGTTTAAAGGCGGGGGGCGGATACAATGAGCAGTTCTTC.

The chain recombines TRBV7-6 with TRBJ2-1; 12 bases line up with TRBD2. The CDR3 length is 20 residues. The germline V gene has CDR1 SGHVS and CDR2 FNYEAQ. J was trimmed by 9 bases and V by 2 bases; bases with no gene match: 20. The CDR3 DNA follows: TGTGCCAGCAGCTTACCGAAAAAATCGTCTAGCGGGGGGGAAGGTAGTGAGCAGTTCTTC. Encoded protein: CASSLPKKSSSGGEGSEQFF.

This clonotype was detected a few times. Sequence at one end of the junction differs from germline and may be a read error. The rearrangement joins TRBV6-2 or TRBV6-3 to TRBJ1-5; D not resolved. The length of the CDR3 is 15 residues. Germline V gene data show CDR1 as MNHEY and CDR2 as SVGEGT. CDR3 in amino acids: CATSPGSGGNQPQHF. Here the CDR3 DNA reads TGTGCCACCAGTCCTGGGTCCGGGGGCAATCAGCCCCAGCATTTT.

This chain joins TRBV25-1 and TRBJ1-6, with TRBD1 identical over 7 bases. The CDR3 is 13 amino acids. V lost 7 bases and J lost 9; bases outside the gene matches: 6. Germline V gene sequence: CDR1 MGHDK, CDR2 SYGVNS. CDR3 sequence reads: CASIGGGGSPLHF. The CDR3 DNA sequence: TGTGCCAGCATTGGAGGGGGCGGTTCACCCCTCCACTTT.

A few counts support this clonotype. The chain carries TRBV11-2 and TRBJ1-5; D might be TRBD1 (5 bases). Germline V gene sequence: CDR1 SGHAT, CDR2 FQNNGV. The CDR3 spans 12 residues. The V gene lost 0 bases and the J gene lost 12 bases, with 9 bases spanning the gap. The chain's CDR3 is CASSLEGGNQHF. In nucleotides, the CDR3 is TGTGCCAGCAGCTTAGAGGGGGGGAACCAGCATTTT.

This clonotype was picked up one time. A read error is possible here, since a much larger clone lies one base away. The chain carries TRBV5-1 and TRBJ2-4; TRBD1 agrees at 7 bases. The closer fit of TRBJ2-7 to the DNA end suggests the J call may be wrong. This CDR3 has 15 residues. Germline loops: CDR1 SGHRS, CDR2 YFSETQ. The CDR3 DNA sequence: TGCGCCAGCAGCTCCCGACAGGGTACTGACCACGAGCAGTACTTC. Protein: CASSSRQGTDHEQYF.

The V gene is TRBV7-2, the J gene TRBJ2-2, with unresolved D. Germline V CDR1 and CDR2: SGHTA, FQGNSA. The CDR3 sequence is 14 residues long. Deletions cut 4 bases from V and 5 bases from J, with 11 bases between. The CDR3, as DNA: TGTGCCAGCAGCTCCCTTGGCGCAACCGGGGAGCTGTTTTTT. This gives the protein CASSSLGATGELFF.

The chain joins TRBV20-1 to TRBJ1-1; a possible D gene is TRBD1 (6 bases). The CDR3 loop spans 13 amino acids. V gave up 3 bases and J gave up 7 bases, with 15 bases separating them. From germline, CDR1 is DFQATT and CDR2 SNEGSKA (reference sequence). The CDR3 DNA is TGCAGTGCTAGTGGGGGGGGGCTTTTTGAAGCTTTCTTT. Its protein is CSASGGGLFEAFF.

This clonotype has a count of ten or more. Compared with germline, one end of the junction differs, possibly owing to a read error. V is TRBV4-3 and J is TRBJ2-3; 7 nucleotides match TRBD2. CDR3 size: 13 residues. CDR1 and CDR2 from the germline V gene are LGHNA and YSLEER. The CDR3 nucleotides are TGTGCCAGCAGCCCGAGGGAGGGAGATACGCAGTATTTT. It yields the protein CASSPREGDTQYF.

This clonotype showed up just a few times. The gene calls are TRBV6-5 and TRBJ2-5; D ambiguous. Trimming removed 2 bases from V and 5 bases from J, with 9 bases in between. Germline CDR1 and CDR2: MNHEY and SVGAGI. CDR3 length equals 13 residues. Here the CDR3 reads CASSYIAAETQYF. The CDR3 DNA sequence: TGTGCCAGCAGTTACATCGCGGCGGAGACCCAGTACTTC.